This TCR beta chain derives from a study of T-cell reconstitution after alpha-beta-depleted transplantation in children. Overall study findings and caveats: About two months after transplant, alpha-beta T cells reportedly came from several hundred expanded graft clones. Counts and diversity of T cells one year after transplant came mostly from newly produced T cells. Surviving recipient T cells and thymic progenitors produced the high day-60 TCRbeta diversity seen in some patients.

The TCRbeta library incorporated unique molecular identifiers. TCRdb independently ran MiXCR on the PCR reads; one entry per CDR3 protein. The sample consists of about 260,000 distinct CDR3 sequences, around 7.5% of them appearing once. Germline-derived CDR1 and CDR2 are SGHKS and YYEKEE (reference sequence). The CDR3 consists of 16 residues. With 4 bases removed from V and 0 bases from J, the gap between germline ends came to 14 bases. In its sample, this clonotype was seen many times. The target antigen is unknown. The chain carries TRBV5-5 and TRBJ1-3; D is perhaps TRBD1 (6 bases). Sequences were derived from PBMCs, mostly from graft donor cells, sampled 180 days after TCRalphabeta/CD19-depleted stem cell transplant. This receptor was taken from a male patient between 5 and 17 years old who had a stem cell transplant for acute lymphoblastic leukemia, so the T cells may come from the graft donor. The CDR3 here is CASSQIQGTSGNTIYF. CDR3 sequence (DNA): TGTGCCAGCAGCCAAATACAGGGAACCTCTGGAAACACCATATATTTT.